This T cell receptor (beta chain) stems from a study of cytomegalovirus exposure and HLA in healthy donors. Use of 60 Vbeta and 13 Jbeta primers characterized the PCR. The protocol was immunoSEQ multiplex PCR, while the TCRdb copy is restricted to in-frame clones and leaves out a portion. In total, the table holds more than 50,000 clones. The CDR3 spans 17 residues. Trimming removed 3 bases from V and 1 base from J, with 18 bases in between. Germline V gene data show CDR1 as KGHSH and CDR2 as LQKENI. The rearrangement links TRBV18 to TRBJ2-5, with a possible D match to TRBD2 (7 bases). Material: PBMCs. The receptor comes from a woman aged 40 to 49 in good health and CMV-seronegative. CDR3 residues: CASSPAALGGVQETQYF. The CDR3 region has the DNA TGTGCCAGCTCACCGGCGGCCCTAGGGGGGGTCCAAGAGACCCAGTACTTC.